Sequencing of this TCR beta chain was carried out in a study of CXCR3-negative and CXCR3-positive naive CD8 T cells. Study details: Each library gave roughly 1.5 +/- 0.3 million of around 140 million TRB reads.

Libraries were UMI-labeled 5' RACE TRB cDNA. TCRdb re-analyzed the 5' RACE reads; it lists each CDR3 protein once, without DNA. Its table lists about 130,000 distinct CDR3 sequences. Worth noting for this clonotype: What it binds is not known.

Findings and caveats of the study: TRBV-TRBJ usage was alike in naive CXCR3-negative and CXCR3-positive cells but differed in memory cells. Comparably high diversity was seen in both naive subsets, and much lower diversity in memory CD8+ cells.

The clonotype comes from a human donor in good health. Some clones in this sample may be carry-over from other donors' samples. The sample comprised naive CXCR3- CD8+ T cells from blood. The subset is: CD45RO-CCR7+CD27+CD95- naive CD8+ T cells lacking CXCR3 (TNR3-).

CDR3 sequence: CSVGGLAGSTGELFF. The chain combines TRBV29-1 with TRBJ2-2; there is no DNA to check the TCRdb D call of TRBD2. The CDR3 has 15 amino acids. CDR1 and CDR2 from the germline V gene are SQVTM and ANQGSEA.